This TCR beta chain was documented in a study of T cell repertoires in ileal Crohn's disease. Looking at the study overall: About half received postoperative treatment, some ten with thiopurines and approximately 19 anti-TNF. Study results and limitations: Sorted CD8 T cells held more high-frequency clones than CD4.

Per sample, around 0.55 micrograms of biopsy DNA were TCRB immunosequenced. Clones were sequenced by immunoSEQ multiplex PCR, and TCRdb holds only the in-frame ones, with some missing. Of roughly 7,200 clones listed, 83% were seen once; the top ten hold around 4.3%. On this clone: As yet, its antigen is unknown.

CDR1 SGHRS and CDR2 YFSETQ come from the germline V gene. The CDR3 spans 15 residues. V was shortened by 4 bases and J by 6 bases, with 19 bases between the two germline ends. The sequenced sample consisted of ileal tissue. This clonotype was sampled from an adult with Crohn's disease. The genes are TRBV5-1 and TRBJ1-1; no firm D call. Here the CDR3 reads CASSQDRSRRAEAFF. Here the CDR3 DNA reads TGCGCCAGCAGCCAGGACCGTTCGAGGAGGGCTGAAGCTTTCTTT. The full variable domain, in which reference TRBV5-1 and TRBJ1-1 provide the parts outside the CDR3, is KAGVTQTPRYLIKTRGQQVTLSCSPISGHRSVSWYQQTPGQGLQFLFEYFSETQRNKGNFPGRFSGRQFSNSRSEMNVSTLELGDSALYLCASSQDRSRRAEAFFGQGTRLTVV.